The rows below give T cell receptor beta chains drawn from one sample of a study of patients and donors after allogeneic stem cell transplantation. TCRdb used MiXCR to reprocess the RT-PCR reads, holding one entry per CDR3 protein. Here the sample spans 800,000 to 1,000,000 distinct CDR3 sequences, about 20% being singletons. The sequenced sample was blood, either unsorted or a sorted T cell fraction (not recorded which). The origin of the receptors is a human donor who was either an allogeneic HSCT recipient or a stem cell or donor lymphocyte infusion donor (not recorded which). It is not recorded whose cells these are; they may come from a transplant donor. The CDR3 runs from the conserved cysteine through the conserved F or W. The D gene is left open where the match is weak. Size values are once, few and many counts, or a class for expanded clones, and some rows have none.

J gene: TRBJ2-1; clone size: .; D gene: TRBD1; V gene: TRBV6-5; CDR3 DNA: TGTGCCAGCAGTTCTACGAACAGGGGTGAAAATGAGCAGTTCTTC; CDR3 protein: CASSSTNRGENEQFF
J gene: TRBJ1-1; clone size: few; D gene: .; V gene: TRBV7-6; CDR3 DNA: TGTGCCAGCAGCCCCTGGGGTAGGGATAGGAACACTGAAGCTTTCTTT; CDR3 protein: CASSPWGRDRNTEAFF
J gene: TRBJ2-1; clone size: .; D gene: .; V gene: TRBV11-3; CDR3 DNA: TGTGCCAGCAGCTTAGTTATGGGGTACAATGAGCAGTTCTTC; CDR3 protein: CASSLVMGYNEQFF
J gene: TRBJ1-1; clone size: .; D gene: .; V gene: TRBV20-1; CDR3 DNA: TGCAGTGCTAGAGGGGGGCACACTGAAGCTTTCTTT; CDR3 protein: CSARGGHTEAFF
J gene: TRBJ1-1; clone size: few; D gene: TRBD1; V gene: TRBV13; CDR3 DNA: TGTGCCAGCAGGAATCTATTTCGACAGGGCCAAGTAGAGAACACTGAAGCTTTCTTT; CDR3 protein: CASRNLFRQGQVENTEAFF
J gene: TRBJ2-7; clone size: .; D gene: .; V gene: TRBV4-2; CDR3 DNA: TGTGCCAGCAGCCAAGATAGGGTCGGGAGCGTCCCCTACGAGCAGTACTTC; CDR3 protein: CASSQDRVGSVPYEQYF
J gene: TRBJ2-5; clone size: .; D gene: .; V gene: TRBV20-1; CDR3 DNA: TGCAGTGCTAGCCGAGACAGCTACGAGACCCAGTACTTC; CDR3 protein: CSASRDSYETQYF
J gene: TRBJ2-3; clone size: once; D gene: .; V gene: TRBV4-3; CDR3 DNA: TGCGCCAGCAGTCAAAACGGAGGCCCCCGGAGCGCGCAGTATTTT; CDR3 protein: CASSQNGGPRSAQYF
J gene: TRBJ2-7; clone size: .; D gene: .; V gene: TRBV4-1; CDR3 DNA: TGCGCCAGCAGCCAAGACCGGGACTTTGGCTACGAGCAGTACTTC; CDR3 protein: CASSQDRDFGYEQYF
J gene: TRBJ1-2; clone size: few; D gene: .; V gene: TRBV6-5; CDR3 DNA: TGTGCCAGCAGTTACAGGGGCGGTGGCTACACCTTC; CDR3 protein: CASSYRGGGYTF
J gene: TRBJ2-3; clone size: few; D gene: .; V gene: TRBV29-1; CDR3 DNA: TGCAGCGTTGAAGCCGGACAGCACACAGATACGCAGTATTTT; CDR3 protein: CSVEAGQHTDTQYF
J gene: TRBJ2-7; clone size: few; D gene: TRBD2; V gene: TRBV20-1; CDR3 DNA: TGCAGTGCTGTTAGCGGGAGGGCTGGAGGGCAGTACTTC; CDR3 protein: CSAVSGRAGGQYF
J gene: TRBJ2-1; clone size: .; D gene: TRBD2; V gene: TRBV4-3; CDR3 DNA: TGCGCCAGCAGCGGACTAGCGGGGCGCTACAATGAGCAGTTCTTC; CDR3 protein: CASSGLAGRYNEQFF
J gene: TRBJ2-3; clone size: .; D gene: .; V gene: TRBV3-1; CDR3 DNA: TGTGCCAGCAGTCAAAGGGGTGAACCCCGAGATACGCAGTATTTT; CDR3 protein: CASSQRGEPRDTQYF
J gene: TRBJ1-6; clone size: .; D gene: .; V gene: TRBV6-5; CDR3 DNA: TGTGCCAGCAGTTACGGGCGGTCCTATAATTCACCCCTCCACTTT; CDR3 protein: CASSYGRSYNSPLHF
J gene: TRBJ1-1; clone size: few; D gene: .; V gene: TRBV12-3/TRBV12-4; CDR3 DNA: TGTGCCAGCAGTCACACAGAACAAAGGGCTGCTTTCTTT; CDR3 protein: CASSHTEQRAAFF
J gene: TRBJ1-2; clone size: .; D gene: TRBD1; V gene: TRBV18; CDR3 DNA: TGTGCCAGCTCACCGGGACAGGGGCACTATGGCTACACCTTC; CDR3 protein: CASSPGQGHYGYTF
J gene: TRBJ1-2; clone size: .; D gene: .; V gene: TRBV7-2; CDR3 DNA: TGTGCCAGCAGCCCAATTAGGGGCGACTATGGCTACACCTTC; CDR3 protein: CASSPIRGDYGYTF
J gene: TRBJ2-3; clone size: few; D gene: .; V gene: TRBV4-2; CDR3 DNA: TGTGCCAGCAGCCAAGACGGAGCGGATCACACAGATACGCAGTATTTT; CDR3 protein: CASSQDGADHTDTQYF
J gene: TRBJ2-7; clone size: .; D gene: .; V gene: TRBV7-9; CDR3 DNA: TGTGCCAGCAGCCCGATTAGTCCTGGCCCTGCCGAGCAGTACTTC; CDR3 protein: CASSPISPGPAEQYF
J gene: TRBJ1-2; clone size: few; D gene: .; V gene: TRBV9; CDR3 DNA: TGTGCCAGCAGCGCCGACTTAGTGGACCTATATGGCTACACCTTC; CDR3 protein: CASSADLVDLYGYTF
J gene: TRBJ2-1; clone size: few; D gene: TRBD2; V gene: TRBV5-1; CDR3 DNA: TGCGCCAGCAGCTTGGTCCCTAGCGGGAGGAACAATGAGCAGTTCTTC; CDR3 protein: CASSLVPSGRNNEQFF
J gene: TRBJ1-1; clone size: once; D gene: TRBD1; V gene: TRBV15; CDR3 DNA: TGTGCCACCAGCGGCAGGGGGGCGAACACTGAAGCTTTCTTT; CDR3 protein: CATSGRGANTEAFF
J gene: TRBJ1-2; clone size: .; D gene: TRBD1; V gene: TRBV5-1; CDR3 DNA: TGCGCCAGCAGCTCCGGGACAGGGGGAGTCCGCTACACCTTC; CDR3 protein: CASSSGTGGVRYTF
J gene: TRBJ1-1; clone size: .; D gene: .; V gene: TRBV4-1; CDR3 DNA: TGCGCCAGCAGCCAAGGTGACAGTCCGAACACTGAAGCTTTCTTT; CDR3 protein: CASSQGDSPNTEAFF
J gene: TRBJ2-7; clone size: .; D gene: TRBD1; V gene: TRBV6-5; CDR3 DNA: TGTGCCAGCAGTTACCGGGACAGATATCACGAGCAGTACTTC; CDR3 protein: CASSYRDRYHEQYF
J gene: TRBJ2-1; clone size: many; D gene: .; V gene: TRBV11-2; CDR3 DNA: TGTGCCAGCAGCTTAGACAGGGTCTACAATGAGCAGTTCTTC; CDR3 protein: CASSLDRVYNEQFF
J gene: TRBJ2-7; clone size: few; D gene: .; V gene: TRBV7-2; CDR3 DNA: TGTGCCAGCAGCCCCCAACAGGGGGGGGTTTACGAGCAGTACTTC; CDR3 protein: CASSPQQGGVYEQYF
J gene: TRBJ1-1; clone size: .; D gene: .; V gene: TRBV5-5; CDR3 DNA: TGTGCCAGCAGCTATCGAGTGACAGACAACACTGAAGCTTTCTTT; CDR3 protein: CASSYRVTDNTEAFF
J gene: TRBJ1-5; clone size: few; D gene: .; V gene: TRBV7-2; CDR3 DNA: TGTGCCAGCAGCTCCACTCGGGGAAGTGCGCCCCAGCATTTT; CDR3 protein: CASSSTRGSAPQHF
J gene: TRBJ2-1; clone size: few; D gene: .; V gene: TRBV6-1; CDR3 DNA: TGTGCCAGCAGTGAAAGGGGAATATCATCTGCCTACTACAATGAGCAGTTCTTC; CDR3 protein: CASSERGISSAYYNEQFF
J gene: TRBJ1-2; clone size: few; D gene: TRBD1; V gene: TRBV6-5; CDR3 DNA: TGTGCCAGCAGTTGTTTAAGGACAGGGCCAAACTATGGCTACACCTTC; CDR3 protein: CASSCLRTGPNYGYTF
J gene: TRBJ1-2; clone size: few; D gene: .; V gene: TRBV5-6; CDR3 DNA: TGTGCCAGCACCCCGTATGGCTACACCTTC; CDR3 protein: CASTPYGYTF
J gene: TRBJ1-1; clone size: .; D gene: TRBD1; V gene: TRBV3-1; CDR3 DNA: TGTGCCAGCAGCGTCCCAGGGGGAAGCACTGAAGCTTTCTTT; CDR3 protein: CASSVPGGSTEAFF
J gene: TRBJ1-2; clone size: few; D gene: .; V gene: TRBV4-3; CDR3 DNA: TGCGCCAGCAGCCGACTACTACAGGGCATCGGCTATGGCTACACCTTC; CDR3 protein: CASSRLLQGIGYGYTF
J gene: TRBJ2-7; clone size: .; D gene: .; V gene: TRBV9; CDR3 DNA: TGTGCCAGCAGCGCGTCAACCATGAGTAGCGCATCCTACGAGCAGTACTTC; CDR3 protein: CASSASTMSSASYEQYF
J gene: TRBJ2-4; clone size: .; D gene: TRBD1; V gene: TRBV4-2; CDR3 DNA: TGTGCCAGCAGCCAAGCGCAGGGGGCAACCAAAAACATTCAGTACTTC; CDR3 protein: CASSQAQGATKNIQYF
J gene: TRBJ1-6; clone size: .; D gene: .; V gene: TRBV2; CDR3 DNA: TGTGCCAGCAGGGACGCCCCGGGGTCCTCACCCCTCCACTTT; CDR3 protein: CASRDAPGSSPLHF
J gene: TRBJ2-7; clone size: .; D gene: .; V gene: TRBV12-3/TRBV12-4; CDR3 DNA: TGTGCCAGCAGGCGGGGTAAGGGCTCCTACGAGCAGTACTTC; CDR3 protein: CASRRGKGSYEQYF
J gene: TRBJ1-2; clone size: .; D gene: .; V gene: TRBV20-1; CDR3 DNA: TGCAGTGCTAGAGATTTAAAGACAAACTATGGCTACACCTTC; CDR3 protein: CSARDLKTNYGYTF
J gene: TRBJ1-2; clone size: few; D gene: .; V gene: TRBV6-5; CDR3 DNA: TGTGCCAGCCGAGGGGGGGGAGGCTACACCTTC; CDR3 protein: CASRGGGGYTF
J gene: TRBJ2-1; clone size: .; D gene: TRBD2; V gene: TRBV7-2; CDR3 DNA: TGTGCCAGCAGCCTCAAGCGGGAGGGTTACAATGAGCAGTTCTTC; CDR3 protein: CASSLKREGYNEQFF